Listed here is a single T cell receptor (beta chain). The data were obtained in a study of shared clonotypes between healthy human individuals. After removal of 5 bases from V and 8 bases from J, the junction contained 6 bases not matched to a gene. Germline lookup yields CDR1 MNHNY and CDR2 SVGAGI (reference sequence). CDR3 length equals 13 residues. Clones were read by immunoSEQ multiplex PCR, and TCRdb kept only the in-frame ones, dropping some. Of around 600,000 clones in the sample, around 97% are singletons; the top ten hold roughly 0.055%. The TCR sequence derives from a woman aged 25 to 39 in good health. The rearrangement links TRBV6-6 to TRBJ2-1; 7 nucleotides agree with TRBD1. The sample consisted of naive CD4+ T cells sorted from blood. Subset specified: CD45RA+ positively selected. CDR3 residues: CASSNQQGHEQFF. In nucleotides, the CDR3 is TGTGCCAGCAGTAACCAACAGGGGCATGAGCAGTTCTTC.